One and the same sample provided the 10 T cell receptor beta chains below, sequenced in a study of blood T cell repertoires in COVID-19. Assay: immunoSEQ multiplex PCR; the TCRdb copy retains only in-frame clones and omits some. This sample has 200,000 to 250,000 clones, with approximately 85% found just once. The material sequenced was peripheral blood. These receptor sequences come from a woman aged 70 to 79 with COVID-19, enrolled during active disease.

This clone was seen a handful of times. This rearrangement joins TRBV14 to TRBJ1-2; no clear D. This CDR3 has 17 residues. The V end lost 1 base, the J end lost 4 bases, and 19 bases lay between the germline ends. Germline V gene sequence: CDR1 SGHDN, CDR2 FVKESK. DNA of the CDR3: TGTGCCAGCAGCCAAGGTGGTGAGGGTTCACGAATCTATGGCTACACCTTC. It encodes CASSQGGEGSRIYGYTF.

V is TRBV9 and J is TRBJ2-2; 7 nucleotides align to TRBD1. The germline gives CDR1 SGDLS, CDR2 YYNGEE. V shed 3 bases and J 0 bases; nucleotides not matched to a gene: 2. This CDR3 has 15 residues. Written as DNA, the CDR3 is TGTGCCAGCAGCGCCGGGACAGCGAACACCGGGGAGCTGTTTTTT. This codes for CASSAGTANTGELFF.

The chain is built from TRBV6-2 or TRBV6-3 and TRBJ1-1; TRBD1 is a possible D gene (6 bases). V was shortened by 4 bases and J by 2 bases, with 20 bases between the two germline ends. This CDR3 contains 17 residues. Per germline, CDR1 MNHEY and CDR2 SVGEGT. The CDR3 sequence is CASSFRRREGVNTEAFF. In nucleotides, the CDR3 is TGTGCCAGCAGTTTCCGCCGAAGAGAGGGGGTAAACACTGAAGCTTTCTTT.

This clone turned up a few times. The genes are TRBV19 and TRBJ2-7; 8 positions agree with TRBD1. The CDR3 consists of 15 residues. Germline V gene lookup returns CDR1 LNHDA and CDR2 SQIVND (reference sequence). J was trimmed by 2 bases and V by 6 bases; bases with no gene match: 9. CDR3 in amino acids: CASSLQGARTYEQYF. In nucleotides, the CDR3 is TGTGCCAGTAGCCTCCAGGGGGCGAGAACCTACGAGCAGTACTTC.

The CDR3 spells CASSQAPGRFYEQYF. Here the CDR3 DNA reads TGTGCCAGCAGCCAAGCCCCCGGGAGGTTCTACGAGCAGTACTTC. The chain combines TRBV3-1 (or the pseudogene TRBV3-2) with TRBJ2-7, with TRBD2 matching over 7 bases. There are 15 residues in the CDR3. Germline V lookup: CDR1 LGHDT, CDR2 YNNKEL (reference sequence). The V gene end was trimmed by 1 base and the J gene end by 3 bases; junction bases not matched to a gene: 6.

The chain employs TRBV6-5 and TRBJ1-3; D call uncertain. Deletions cut 5 bases from V and 1 base from J, with 12 bases between. The CDR3 loop spans 15 amino acids. CDR1 and CDR2 (germline): MNHEY, SVGAGI. CDR3 in amino acids: CASSNQLKSGNTIYF. Written as DNA, the CDR3 is TGTGCCAGCAGTAATCAACTGAAATCTGGAAACACCATATATTTT.

This chain uses TRBV10-3 with TRBJ2-4; D is perhaps TRBD1 or TRBD2 (5 bases each). The CDR3 is 13 residues long. V was shortened by 6 bases and J by 5 bases, with 11 bases between the two germline ends. CDR1 and CDR2 from the germline V gene are ENHRY and SYGVKD. CDR3 coding DNA: TGTGCCATCAGCGAGGGGCTCCAAAACATTCAGTACTTC. Its translation: CAISEGLQNIQYF.

In this sample, this clone turned up once. This chain links TRBV19 with TRBJ1-5; no definite D call. The CDR3 is 16 residues long. V was shortened by 6 bases and J by 0 bases, with 15 bases between the two germline ends. Germline CDR1 reads LNHDA; CDR2 reads SQIVND (reference sequence). Written as DNA, the CDR3 is TGTGCCAGTAGCCCACTCGGGAGAAATAGCAATCAGCCCCAGCATTTT. Amino acids: CASSPLGRNSNQPQHF. Full variable domain (outside the CDR3, taken from reference TRBV19 and TRBJ1-5): DGGITQSPKYLFRKEGQNVTLSCEQNLNHDAMYWYRQDPGQGLRLIYYSQIVNDFQKGDIAEGYSVSREKKESFPLTVTSAQKNPTAFYLCASSPLGRNSNQPQHFGDGTRLSIL.

The chain is built from TRBV6-6 and TRBJ1-2, with 7 bases lining up with TRBD1. The CDR3 is made up of 16 amino acids. The V gene end was trimmed by 2 bases and the J gene end by 5 bases; junction bases not matched to a gene: 11. The V gene's germline CDR1 is MNHNY and CDR2 SVGAGI (reference sequence). DNA for the CDR3: TGTGCCAGCAGTTACCGGGGGACAGCAGAATCTTATGGCTACACCTTC. Its translation is CASSYRGTAESYGYTF.

This clone was detected a few times. The V and J genes are TRBV18 and TRBJ1-1; 9 nucleotides align to TRBD1. The V gene end was trimmed by 2 bases and the J gene end by 0 bases; junction bases not matched to a gene: 7. The germline V gene has CDR1 KGHSH and CDR2 LQKENI. The CDR3 is made up of 17 amino acids. CDR3 in amino acids: CASSPGQGRFMNTEAFF. Here the CDR3 DNA reads TGTGCCAGCTCACCAGGACAGGGGCGTTTTATGAACACTGAAGCTTTCTTT.